The entry that follows covers one T cell receptor (beta chain) sequence. These data are taken from a study of patients and donors after allogeneic stem cell transplantation. Germline assignment: CDR1 SGHTA and CDR2 FQGNSA. CDR3 size: 15 residues. V lost 2 bases to trimming and J lost 6 bases, with 17 bases between them. TCRdb called the RT-PCR reads again in MiXCR, with one record for every CDR3 protein. Of 800,000 to 1,000,000 distinct CDR3 sequences listed, over 15% were seen once; the top ten hold 6%. This sequence originates from a human donor who was either an allogeneic HSCT recipient or a stem cell or donor lymphocyte infusion donor (not recorded which). It is not recorded whose cells these are; they may come from a transplant donor. Material for sequencing was blood, either unsorted or a sorted T cell fraction (not recorded which). V gene TRBV7-2 combines with J gene TRBJ2-7, with a possible D match to TRBD1 (5 bases). CDR3 region: CASSLQAGLYSEQYF. The CDR3, as DNA: TGTGCCAGCAGCTTACAGGCAGGGTTATACTCCGAGCAGTACTTC.